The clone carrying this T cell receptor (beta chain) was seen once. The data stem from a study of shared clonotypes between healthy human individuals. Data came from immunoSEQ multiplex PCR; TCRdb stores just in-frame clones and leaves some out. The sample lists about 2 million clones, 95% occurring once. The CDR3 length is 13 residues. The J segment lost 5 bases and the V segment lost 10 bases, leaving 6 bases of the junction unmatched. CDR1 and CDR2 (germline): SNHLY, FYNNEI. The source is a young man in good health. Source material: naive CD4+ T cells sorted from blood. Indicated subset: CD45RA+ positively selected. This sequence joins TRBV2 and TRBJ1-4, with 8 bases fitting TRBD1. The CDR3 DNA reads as TGTGCCACCGGGACAGGTATCAATGAAAAACTGTTTTTT. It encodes CATGTGINEKLFF.